What follows describes a single TCR beta chain. The sample belongs to a study of blood T cell repertoires in COVID-19. Study overall: Sites in the United States, Italy and Spain provided acute and convalescent COVID-19 samples.

Only in-frame clones appear in the TCRdb table, and some are missing; sequencing was by immunoSEQ multiplex PCR. The table lists about 74,000 clones, 76% of them singletons, with 15% to 20% in the top ten. The clonotype was recovered from a man in his 70s with active or convalescent COVID-19. Sample: peripheral blood.

This CDR3 is CASSVLSGANVLTF. Here the CDR3 DNA reads TGTGCCAGTAGTGTCCTATCTGGGGCCAACGTCCTGACTTTC. The chain links TRBV19 to TRBJ2-6, with no clear D. The CDR3 loop spans 14 amino acids. The V end lost 5 bases, the J end lost 1 base, and 6 bases lay between the germline ends. CDR1 and CDR2 from the germline V gene are LNHDA and SQIVND (reference sequence).